This TCR beta chain derives from a study of shared clonotypes between healthy human individuals. Study-wide background: Donors had three CD4 naive, three CD4 memory, two CD8 naive and one CD8 memory plate apiece.

As concerns this clone: The antigen is unknown.

V was clipped by 4 bases and J by 3 bases; unmatched bases: 7. The CDR3 has 16 residues. The germline CDR1 and CDR2 sequences are MNHNS and SASEGT. CD4+ cells underwent separation, giving CD45RA+ naive and CD45RA-negative memory subsets. At deep level, the assay was performed. This table comes from immunoSEQ multiplex PCR, and its TCRdb copy is limited to in-frame clones, with some not included. The sample has under 1,900,000 clones; approximately 98.5% are singletons. Notes on the study in general: It was anticipated that sequencing depth would influence how many clonotypes donors shared.

The sequence came from a man aged 25-45 years in good health. The chain couples TRBV6-1 to TRBJ2-3, with 10 bases matching TRBD2. Sequencing used naive CD4+ T cells sorted from blood. Described subset: CD45RA+ positively selected. The CDR3 DNA sequence: TGTGCCAGCAGTGTCTCTAGCGGGGGTGGTACAGATACGCAGTATTTT. Translation: CASSVSSGGGTDTQYF.